These 21 T cell receptor beta chains were all obtained from the same sample, sequenced in a study of human T cells and chemical hapten exposure. MiXCR was run by TCRdb on the RACE reads, yielding one entry per CDR3 protein. This sample carries 350,000 or so distinct CDR3 sequences, about 7% of them seen once, and the ten largest clones take approximately 8%. The time point denotes: patch test 1, 2 weeks after DPC sensitization. Stated treatment: therapeutic diphenylcyclopropenone sensitization with weekly scalp DPC. Here the sequenced sample was whole blood, taken in connection with sensitization to the hapten diphenylcyclopropenone (DPC). The receptors originated from a woman under 30 with alopecia areata. Some clones in this sample may be carry-over from other donors' samples.

The V and J genes are TRBV7-2 and TRBJ1-3; 7 bases are shared with TRBD1. The germline gives CDR1 SGHTA, CDR2 FQGNSA. J gave up 0 bases and V 5 bases, and 7 bases lay outside the gene matches. This CDR3 is 16 amino acids long. The CDR3 sequence is CASSLDRVGSGNTIYF. The CDR3 DNA follows: TGTGCCAGCAGCCTCGACAGGGTTGGCTCTGGAAACACCATATATTTT. The entire variable domain, with the rest obtained from reference TRBV7-2 and TRBJ1-3, is as follows: GAGVSQSPSNKVTEKGKDVELRCDPISGHTALYWYRQSLGQGLEFLIYFQGNSAPDKSGLPSDRFSAERTGGSVSTLTIQRTQQEDSAVYLCASSLDRVGSGNTIYFGEGSWLTVV.

This clonotype was detected a few times. The gene calls are TRBV7-8 and TRBJ2-5; D ambiguous. Trimming took off 5 bases at V and 1 base at J, with 11 bases between the two ends. The CDR3 is made up of 14 amino acids. Germline CDR1 is SGHVS and CDR2 is FQNEAQ. The CDR3 protein is CASSPGYTQETQYF. DNA for the CDR3: TGTGCCAGCAGCCCCGGGTACACCCAAGAGACCCAGTACTTC.

In its sample, this clonotype was seen many times. The J gene is TRBJ2-7, the V gene TRBV7-3; TRBD1 aligns across 9 bases. This CDR3 contains 18 residues. Germline-derived CDR1 and CDR2 are SGHTA and FQGTGA. Trimming cost V 0 bases and J 1 base; bases outside gene matches: 10. The CDR3 here is CASSLTTMGTGISYEQYF. Here the CDR3 DNA reads TGTGCCAGCAGCTTAACTACAATGGGGACAGGGATTTCCTACGAGCAGTACTTC.

This clonotype was counted a few times. The rearrangement uses TRBV27 and TRBJ2-7; a possible D gene is TRBD1 (6 bases). The V gene's germline CDR1 is MNHEY and CDR2 SMNVEV (reference sequence). This CDR3 comprises 15 residues. V was cut by 5 bases and J by 0 bases, with 14 bases left in between. CDR3 amino acids: CASSDRWGSSYEQYF. For the CDR3, the DNA is TGTGCCAGCAGTGACAGGTGGGGGAGCTCCTACGAGCAGTACTTC.

There are many counts of this clonotype. The gene calls are TRBV29-1 and TRBJ2-2; D gene uncertain. This CDR3 contains 13 residues. Trimming cost V 7 bases and J 1 base, with 10 bases left between them. Germline CDR1 is SQVTM and CDR2 is ANQGSEA. This CDR3 reads CSAGIRNTGELFF. CDR3 coding DNA: TGCAGCGCCGGAATTAGGAACACCGGGGAGCTGTTTTTT.

This clonotype was recorded many times. V is TRBV9 and J is TRBJ2-3; 8 bases map to TRBD2. CDR3 size: 14 residues. Germline lookup yields CDR1 SGDLS and CDR2 YYNGEE. After removal of 4 bases from V and 4 bases from J, the junction contained 5 bases not matched to a gene. DNA for the CDR3: TGTGCCAGCAGCAACGGGGGGGGCGCAGATACGCAGTATTTT. Translating gives CASSNGGGADTQYF.

This clonotype came up many times. The chain joins TRBV28 to TRBJ2-3, with 11 positions matching TRBD1. The junction had 7 bases not matched to a gene; V was cut back by 4 bases and J by 1 base. Germline V lookup: CDR1 MDHEN, CDR2 SYDVKM. This CDR3 is 17 amino acids long. CDR3 in DNA: TGTGCCAGCAGTTCGTGGACAGGGGGCGAGGGCACAGATACGCAGTATTTT. Residues: CASSSWTGGEGTDTQYF.

The V and J genes are TRBV7-9 and TRBJ1-1, with a weak D call TRBD1 (5 bases). Germline V lookup: CDR1 SEHNR, CDR2 FQNEAQ (reference sequence). This CDR3 contains 13 residues. Trimming removed 8 bases at V and 3 bases at J, with 13 bases between. CDR3 nucleotides: TGTGCCAGCCTCAGGGCTTCGTACACTGAAGCTTTCTTT. Translating gives CASLRASYTEAFF.

This clonotype was counted a few times. The rearrangement uses TRBV5-1 and TRBJ1-1; tentatively, D is TRBD1 (6 bases). Germline CDR1 and CDR2: SGHRS and YFSETQ. The CDR3 loop spans 13 amino acids. Trimming left V 7 bases short and J 3 bases short, with 13 bases between. CDR3 in DNA: TGCGCCAGCCGACCGACAGGCTACACTGAAGCTTTCTTT. It codes for CASRPTGYTEAFF.

This clonotype was picked up many times. The V and J genes are TRBV6-5 and TRBJ2-2; maybe TRBD2 (5 bases). This CDR3 spans 13 amino acids. Looked up from germline, CDR1 is MNHEY and CDR2 is SVGAGI. V lost 6 bases to trimming and J lost 9 bases, with 14 bases between them. CDR3 loop: CASRGLYARELFF. The CDR3 nucleotides read TGTGCCAGCAGAGGACTTTACGCCCGGGAGCTGTTTTTT.

This clonotype showed up just a few times. The rearrangement links TRBV6-5 to TRBJ2-1; D is unclear. The CDR3 covers 15 residues. The V end lost 0 bases, the J end lost 6 bases, and 12 bases lay between the germline ends. CDR1 MNHEY and CDR2 SVGAGI come from the germline V gene. CDR3 sequence: CASSYSASNGNEQFF. As DNA, the CDR3 is TGTGCCAGCAGTTACTCGGCGTCGAATGGCAATGAGCAGTTCTTC.

The V and J genes are TRBV4-2 and TRBJ2-7; 8 bases map to TRBD2. Germline V gene lookup returns CDR1 LGHNA and CDR2 YNFKEQ. CDR3 length: 14 residues. V gave up 4 bases and J gave up 2 bases; unmatched junction bases: 4. The CDR3 DNA follows: TGTGCCAGCAGCCTTAGCGGGGCGGCCTACGAGCAGTACTTC. Residues: CASSLSGAAYEQYF.

This clonotype was recorded at least ten times. This chain joins TRBV6-5 and TRBJ1-1; no reliable D call. Trimming took 5 bases from V and 3 from J, leaving 16 bases between them. Germline V lookup: CDR1 MNHEY, CDR2 SVGAGI. The CDR3 extends over 15 amino acids. The DNA for the CDR3 is TGTGCCAGCAGTCATCCCAGGTCCGGGGACACTGAAGCTTTCTTT. It codes for CASSHPRSGDTEAFF.

This clonotype was recorded many times. The rearrangement links TRBV5-1 to TRBJ2-3; TRBD1 matches 9 bases. CDR1 is SGHRS, CDR2 YFSETQ, per germline. The CDR3 covers 17 residues. Trimming cost V 0 bases and J 8 bases; bases outside gene matches: 13. CDR3 region: CASSLAATGGVSGTQYF. CDR3 nucleotides: TGCGCCAGCAGCTTGGCCGCGACAGGGGGAGTTTCGGGTACGCAGTATTTT.

This clonotype was seen many times. The chain joins TRBV9 to TRBJ2-3; D not certain. Between the trimmed V and J ends, which lost 0 bases and 5 bases, there was a span of 4 bases. CDR3 size: 12 residues. The V gene's germline CDR1 is SGDLS and CDR2 YYNGEE. The CDR3 is CASSVVEDTQYF. The CDR3 DNA follows: TGTGCCAGCAGCGTAGTTGAAGATACGCAGTATTTT.

This clonotype occurred a few times. The V call is TRBV28, the J call TRBJ1-2; 7 nucleotides align to TRBD1. V lost 8 bases and J lost 13; bases outside the gene matches: 16. CDR1 MDHEN and CDR2 SYDVKM come from the germline V gene. This CDR3 comprises 13 residues. CDR3 protein: CASCILPETGFTF. The DNA for the CDR3 is TGTGCCAGCTGTATCCTGCCGGAGACAGGGTTCACCTTC.

This clonotype was seen many times. The rearrangement links TRBV5-6 to TRBJ2-5; the D is unclear. Trimming pared 3 bases from V and 5 bases from J, leaving 8 bases between. Germline CDR1 and CDR2: SGHDT and YYEEEE. The CDR3 consists of 12 residues. CDR3 nucleotide sequence: TGTGCCAGCAGCTCCCCGGCCGAGACCCAGTACTTC. It translates to CASSSPAETQYF.

The chain joins TRBV5-6 to TRBJ2-1; D gene unclear. The germline V and J ends were trimmed by 2 bases and 0 bases, with 24 bases remaining between them. The germline CDR1 and CDR2 sequences are SGHDT and YYEEEE. The CDR3 runs to 20 residues. The CDR3 region is CASSFYRVGPPLSSYNEQFF. CDR3 coding DNA: TGTGCCAGCAGCTTTTATAGGGTTGGCCCTCCTCTGAGCTCCTACAATGAGCAGTTCTTC.

The table lists this clonotype with many counts. The CDR3 region has the DNA TGTGCCAGCAGTTTATCATTCTCCTACGAGCAGTACTTC. Protein sequence: CASSLSFSYEQYF. The chain uses TRBV12-3 or TRBV12-4 and TRBJ2-7, with D unclear. Trimming stripped 2 bases from V and 0 bases from J, with 5 bases between. The CDR3 runs to 13 residues.

This clonotype was seen at least ten times. V and J are TRBV15 and TRBJ2-7; D remains unclear. CDR1 LNHNV and CDR2 YYDKDF come from the germline V gene (reference sequence). V was trimmed by 0 bases and J by 6 bases, leaving 6 bases between them. The CDR3 is 12 residues long. The CDR3 sequence: CATSRDSGEQYF. In DNA form, the CDR3 reads TGTGCCACCAGCAGAGACTCCGGCGAGCAGTACTTC.

This clonotype was observed a handful of times. This clone may be a read error of a much larger clone one base away. The rearrangement joins TRBV3-1 to TRBJ2-5; D possibly uses TRBD1 or TRBD2 (6 bases each). V dropped 4 bases and J dropped 9 bases, with 21 bases sitting between them. The CDR3 is 15 amino acids. Germline values: CDR1 LGHDT, CDR2 YNNKEL (reference sequence). The chain's CDR3 is CASSLTCGDTGAQYF. The CDR3 DNA is TGTGCCAGCAGCCTGACTTGCGGGGACACTGGGGCCCAGTACTTC.